What follows are 19 T cell receptor beta chains derived from one specimen sequenced in a study of TIL therapy for anti-PD-1-resistant metastatic lung cancer. Time point in this sample: pre-treatment sample, taken before nivolumab and TIL therapy. Sequencing used immunoSEQ v3. The table came from immunoSEQ multiplex PCR; TCRdb's copy has only in-frame clones and leaves some out. The sample lists fewer than 65,000 clones; more than 80% were seen once. This material consisted of blood, taken at baseline. The origin of the receptors is a person aged 25 to 80 with non-small cell lung cancer.

The chain's CDR3 is CAIRATGVNTEAFF. Here the CDR3 DNA reads TGTGCCATCAGAGCTACAGGGGTGAACACTGAAGCTTTCTTT. V and J are TRBV10-3 and TRBJ1-1, with 7 bases aligning to TRBD1. The CDR3 sequence is 14 residues long. V lost 6 bases and J lost 0; bases outside the gene matches: 4. Germline CDR1 ENHRY, CDR2 SYGVKD.

V is TRBV9 and J is TRBJ2-1; perhaps TRBD1 as D (6 bases). The V gene lost 3 bases and the J gene lost 1 base, with 11 bases spanning the gap. CDR1 and CDR2 from the germline V gene are SGDLS and YYNGEE. CDR3 length: 15 amino acids. CDR3 DNA sequence: TGTGCCAGCAGCGCCCACAGGGTTTCCTACAATGAGCAGTTCTTC. Translation gives CASSAHRVSYNEQFF.

The chain combines TRBV18 with TRBJ2-1; 7 nucleotides agree with TRBD2. With 3 bases clipped from V and 5 bases from J, the junction kept 1 base outside the gene matches. Per germline, CDR1 KGHSH and CDR2 LQKENI. This CDR3 has 13 residues. The chain's CDR3 is CASSPGGNNEQFF. The CDR3 DNA is TGTGCCAGCTCACCGGGAGGGAACAATGAGCAGTTCTTC.

CDR3 loop: CASSERGTSGVPYEQYF. The CDR3 region has the DNA TGTGCCAGCAGTGAAAGGGGGACTAGCGGGGTTCCCTACGAGCAGTACTTC. The chain is built from TRBV2 and TRBJ2-7, with 13 bases lining up with TRBD2. Trimming took 2 bases from V and 2 from J; bases not matched to a gene: 6. Germline-derived CDR1 and CDR2 are SNHLY and FYNNEI. CDR3 length equals 17 residues.

Here the CDR3 DNA reads TGTGCTAGTGCCGGGGGGGGTTTGGCAGATACGCAGTATTTT. Translating gives CASAGGGLADTQYF. The rearrangement links TRBV12-5 to TRBJ2-3, with 8 bases identical to TRBD2. This CDR3 spans 14 amino acids. J was trimmed by 4 bases and V by 7 bases; bases with no gene match: 7. The germline V gene encodes CDR1 LGHNT and CDR2 FRNRAP. Full variable domain (rest looked up from reference TRBV12-5 and TRBJ2-3): DARVTQTPRHKVTEMGQEVTMRCQPILGHNTVFWYRQTMMQGLELLAYFRNRAPLDDSGMPKDRFSAEMPDATLATLKIQPSEPRDSAVYFCASAGGGLADTQYFGPGTRLTVL.

This clone was seen a single time. The V call is TRBV3-1 (or the pseudogene TRBV3-2), the J call TRBJ2-3, with TRBD2 matching over 7 bases. Trimming took 0 bases from V and 5 from J; bases not matched to a gene: 8. The CDR3 is made up of 16 amino acids. CDR1 is LGHDT and CDR2 is YNNKEL in the germline V gene (reference sequence). The CDR3 sequence is CASSQERAGKGDTQYF. The CDR3 coding sequence is TGTGCCAGCAGCCAAGAGAGAGCGGGAAAGGGAGATACGCAGTATTTT.

This sequence joins TRBV7-3 and TRBJ2-1; possible D gene TRBD1, 6 bases. V gave up 6 bases and J gave up 7 bases, with 13 bases separating them. The length of the CDR3 is 13 residues. Germline V CDR1 and CDR2: SGHTA, FQGTGA. CDR3 loop: CASRSTGNNEQFF. CDR3 sequence (DNA): TGTGCCAGCAGGTCCACAGGGAATAATGAGCAGTTCTTC.

The chain has TRBV11-2 and TRBJ2-1, with no clear D. The CDR3 spans 14 residues. The V end lost 2 bases, the J end lost 5 bases, and 10 bases lay between the germline ends. Germline V lookup: CDR1 SGHAT, CDR2 FQNNGV. The DNA of the CDR3 is TGTGCCAGCAGCTTAATTGCCGGCGACAATGAGCAGTTCTTC. Protein sequence: CASSLIAGDNEQFF.

The rearrangement joins TRBV12-3 or TRBV12-4 to TRBJ2-2; 8 bases line up with TRBD2. V gave up 6 bases and J gave up 7 bases; unmatched junction bases: 4. The CDR3 loop spans 13 amino acids. The CDR3 bases are TGTGCCAGCAGGGCGGGGGGCCTCGGGGAGCTGTTTTTT. The encoded protein is CASRAGGLGELFF.

V usage is TRBV5-6 and J usage is TRBJ1-2; TRBD1 matches at 10 bases. Germline lookup yields CDR1 SGHDT and CDR2 YYEEEE. CDR3 size: 15 residues. V trimming: 4 bases; J trimming: 2 bases; junction bases outside the gene matches: 5. Here the CDR3 reads CASSRTGGLNYGYTF. CDR3 DNA: TGTGCCAGCAGCCGGACAGGGGGGCTCAACTATGGCTACACCTTC.

This rearrangement joins TRBV28 to TRBJ1-5, with 9 bases identical to TRBD1. In germline, CDR1 is MDHEN, CDR2 SYDVKM. V lost 5 bases to trimming and J lost 5 bases; unmatched junction nucleotides: 7. This CDR3 is 15 amino acids long. CDR3 residues: CASSLSGQGHQPQHF. The CDR3 nucleotides are TGTGCCAGCAGTCTATCGGGACAGGGACATCAGCCCCAGCATTTT.

V is TRBV5-1 and J is TRBJ2-3, with a weak D call TRBD2 (6 bases). Germline V gene sequence: CDR1 SGHRS, CDR2 YFSETQ. Trimming took off 4 bases at V and 0 bases at J, with 12 bases between the two ends. This CDR3 comprises 15 residues. The CDR3 here is CASSPRGGSTDTQYF. The CDR3 DNA follows: TGCGCCAGCAGCCCGCGGGGCGGGAGCACAGATACGCAGTATTTT.

The chain links TRBV10-3 to TRBJ2-5, with TRBD2 identical over 9 bases. This CDR3 has 13 amino acids. V shed 6 bases, J shed 2 bases, and the junction held 1 base outside the gene matches. Germline V gives CDR1 ENHRY, CDR2 SYGVKD. The CDR3 spells CAISLAGQETQYF. For the CDR3, the DNA is TGTGCCATCAGCCTAGCGGGGCAAGAGACCCAGTACTTC.

This clone occurred a few times. The rearrangement joins TRBV14 to TRBJ2-7; D gene unclear. The CDR3 consists of 12 residues. V was pared by 3 bases and J by 3 bases, with 6 bases between. Germline V lookup: CDR1 SGHDN, CDR2 FVKESK. CDR3 nucleotides: TGTGCCAGCAGCCATTCCATCTACGAGCAGTACTTC. It translates to CASSHSIYEQYF.

For the CDR3, the DNA is TGTGCCTGGAGTGTAGGGGGGACGCGGGAGACCCAGTACTTC. Translating it yields CAWSVGGTRETQYF. The rearrangement uses TRBV30 and TRBJ2-5, with D perhaps matching TRBD1 or TRBD2 (6 bases each). The V gene's germline CDR1 is GTSNPN and CDR2 SVGIG (reference sequence). The CDR3 loop spans 14 amino acids. The V end was cut by 0 bases, the J end by 5 bases, with 13 bases between.

The rearrangement uses TRBV11-2 and TRBJ2-1; D uncertain. This CDR3 is built from 14 residues. CDR1 is SGHAT and CDR2 is FQNNGV in the germline V gene. Trimming took off 5 bases at V and 8 bases at J, with 16 bases between the two ends. As DNA, the CDR3 is TGTGCCAGCAGCACTTACGTCTCAGACGATGAGCAGTTCTTC. Its translation: CASSTYVSDDEQFF.

This sequence joins TRBV19 and TRBJ2-3; D is unresolved. This CDR3 comprises 16 residues. Looked up from germline, CDR1 is LNHDA and CDR2 is SQIVND (reference sequence). Trimming left V 5 bases short and J 2 bases short, with 17 bases between. CDR3 bases: TGTGCCAGTAGTGACCTCCGACGGACCCTCACAGATACGCAGTATTTT. It translates to CASSDLRRTLTDTQYF.

This clone occurred once. The J gene is TRBJ2-2, the V gene TRBV5-1, with D unclear. Germline CDR1 and CDR2: SGHRS and YFSETQ. This CDR3 comprises 13 residues. Trimming shortened V by 4 bases and J by 6 bases, and 10 bases separated the two germline ends. In DNA form, the CDR3 reads TGCGCCAGCAGCGCGGACCCCCCCGGGGAGCTGTTTTTT. Its protein is CASSADPPGELFF.

The rearrangement links TRBV3-1 (or the pseudogene TRBV3-2) to TRBJ1-2, with TRBD1 matching over 7 bases. Germline CDR1 and CDR2: LGHDT and YNNKEL (reference sequence). The length of the CDR3 is 14 residues. Losses at the gene ends were 1 base for V and 6 bases for J; bases not matched to a gene: 5. CDR3 amino acids: CASSQGEGANGYTF. DNA for the CDR3: TGTGCCAGCAGCCAAGGGGAGGGGGCCAATGGCTACACCTTC.